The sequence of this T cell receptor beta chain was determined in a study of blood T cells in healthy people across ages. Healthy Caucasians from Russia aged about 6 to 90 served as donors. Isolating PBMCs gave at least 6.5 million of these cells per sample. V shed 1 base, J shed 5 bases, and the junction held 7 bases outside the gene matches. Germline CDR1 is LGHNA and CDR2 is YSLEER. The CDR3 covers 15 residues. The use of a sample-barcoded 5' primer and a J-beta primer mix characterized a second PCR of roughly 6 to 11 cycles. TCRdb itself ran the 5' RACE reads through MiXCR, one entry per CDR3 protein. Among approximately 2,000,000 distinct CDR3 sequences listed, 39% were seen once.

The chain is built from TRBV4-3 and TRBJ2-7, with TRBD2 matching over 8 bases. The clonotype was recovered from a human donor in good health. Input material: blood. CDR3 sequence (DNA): TGCGCCAGCAGCCAAGGTCGACTAGCGTCGCACGAGCAGTACTTC. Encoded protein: CASSQGRLASHEQYF.